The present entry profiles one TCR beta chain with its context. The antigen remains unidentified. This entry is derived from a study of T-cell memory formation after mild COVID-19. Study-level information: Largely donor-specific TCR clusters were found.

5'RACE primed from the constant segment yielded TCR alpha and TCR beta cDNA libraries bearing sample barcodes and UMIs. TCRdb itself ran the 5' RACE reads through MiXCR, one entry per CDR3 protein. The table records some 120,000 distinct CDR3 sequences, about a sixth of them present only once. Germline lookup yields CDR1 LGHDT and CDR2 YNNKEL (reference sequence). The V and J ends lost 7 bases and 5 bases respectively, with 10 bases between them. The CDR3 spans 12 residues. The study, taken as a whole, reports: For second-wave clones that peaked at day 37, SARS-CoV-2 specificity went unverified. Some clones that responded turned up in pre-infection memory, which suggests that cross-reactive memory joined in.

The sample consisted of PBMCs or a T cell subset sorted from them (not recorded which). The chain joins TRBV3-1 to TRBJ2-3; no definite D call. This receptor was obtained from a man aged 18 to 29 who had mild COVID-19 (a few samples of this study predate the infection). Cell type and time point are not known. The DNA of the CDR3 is TGTGCCAGCACCCTAATAGGAGATACGCAGTATTTT. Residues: CASTLIGDTQYF.